The 23 T cell receptor beta chains presented below share a single source sample, sequenced in a study of neurological immune-mediated disorders. TCRdb called the 5' RACE reads again in MiXCR, with one record for every CDR3 protein. The sample shows 45,000 or so distinct CDR3 sequences, approximately 3% of them seen only once. What was sequenced was PBMCs. Every receptor here comes from a woman in her forties or fifties with multiple sclerosis.

This clonotype was observed at least ten times. The V and J genes are TRBV9 and TRBJ1-4; D unresolved. The CDR3 sequence is 14 residues long. Germline V gene data show CDR1 as SGDLS and CDR2 as YYNGEE. Trimming pared 0 bases from V and 4 bases from J, leaving 7 bases between. The CDR3 protein is CASSVGVFNEKLFF. The DNA of the CDR3 is TGTGCCAGCAGCGTAGGCGTGTTTAATGAAAAACTGTTTTTT.

This clonotype has at least ten counts. This chain joins TRBV2 and TRBJ1-1; 9 nucleotides match TRBD1. This CDR3 region has 15 residues. Germline V gene lookup returns CDR1 SNHLY and CDR2 FYNNEI. Losses at the gene ends were 2 bases for V and 2 bases for J; bases not matched to a gene: 3. The CDR3 DNA sequence: TGTGCCAGCAGTGAAAGGACAGGGGCTAACACTGAAGCTTTCTTT. Protein sequence: CASSERTGANTEAFF. Full variable domain (remainder filled in from reference TRBV2 and TRBJ1-1): EPEVTQTPSHQVTQMGQEVILRCVPISNHLYFYWYRQILGQKVEFLVSFYNNEISEKSEIFDDQFSVERPDGSNFTLKIRSTKLEDSAMYFCASSERTGANTEAFFGQGTRLTVV.

This clonotype came up a few times. The junction and the germline gene differ at one end; a read error may be behind it. CDR3 nucleotide sequence: TGTGCCAGCAGCTTAGAGAGAGGTACAACCCTCAACTTT. Translating gives CASSLERGTTLNF. The V and J genes are TRBV7-2 and TRBJ1-6; D remains ambiguous. The CDR3 extends over 13 amino acids. Germline V gives CDR1 SGHTA, CDR2 FQGNSA.

The table lists this clonotype with many counts. V and J are TRBV5-1 and TRBJ1-3; TRBD1 is a possible D gene (5 bases). V lost 0 bases to trimming and J lost 0 bases, with 7 bases between them. The germline V gene has CDR1 SGHRS and CDR2 YFSETQ. The CDR3 runs to 15 residues. CDR3: CASSLEGNSGNTIYF. The DNA for the CDR3 is TGCGCCAGCAGCTTGGAGGGGAACTCTGGAAACACCATATATTTT.

This clonotype was seen many times. J is TRBJ2-3 and V is TRBV7-9; 7 bases are a match to TRBD1. CDR3 length equals 15 residues. After removal of 5 bases from V and 0 bases from J, the junction contained 5 bases not matched to a gene. Germline CDR1 is SEHNR and CDR2 is FQNEAQ (reference sequence). The CDR3 DNA reads TGTGCCAGCAGCCCCGAGGGGGCTAGCACAGATACGCAGTATTTT. This encodes CASSPEGASTDTQYF.

The sample holds many counts of this clonotype. This chain joins TRBV3-1 and TRBJ1-6; 10 nucleotides align to TRBD1. The length of the CDR3 is 16 residues. Germline lookup yields CDR1 LGHDT and CDR2 YNNKEL (reference sequence). The junction had 7 bases not matched to a gene; V was cut back by 3 bases and J by 8 bases. CDR3 nucleotides: TGTGCCAGCAGCCAGACAGGGGGCTTTGACGATTCACCCCTCCACTTT. This codes for CASSQTGGFDDSPLHF.

The table lists this clonotype with many counts. This chain connects TRBV19 to TRBJ1-5; D is perhaps TRBD1 (6 bases). Germline assignment: CDR1 LNHDA and CDR2 SQIVND (reference sequence). The germline V and J ends were trimmed by 6 bases and 3 bases, with 9 bases remaining between them. The CDR3 contains 13 residues. CDR3 sequence: CASRDSHNQPQHF. CDR3 coding DNA: TGTGCCAGTAGGGACAGCCACAATCAGCCCCAGCATTTT.

This clonotype was seen repeatedly, ten times or more. The chain joins TRBV5-1 to TRBJ2-3; 12 nucleotides align to TRBD2. The CDR3 totals 17 residues. The V and J ends lost 1 base and 5 bases, in that order; junction bases with no gene match: 8. Germline loops: CDR1 SGHRS, CDR2 YFSETQ. DNA of the CDR3: TGCGCCAGCAGCTTGACTAGCGGGAGGCTCGCGGGAGATACGCAGTATTTT. This gives the protein CASSLTSGRLAGDTQYF.

This clonotype has ten or more counts. The chain recombines TRBV12-3 or TRBV12-4 with TRBJ2-2; D is unclear. The V end was cut by 3 bases, the J end by 6 bases, with 8 bases between. The CDR3 covers 13 residues. CDR3 sequence (DNA): TGTGCCAGCAGTTTGTTGCCTGCCGGGGAGCTGTTTTTT. As protein: CASSLLPAGELFF.

In its sample, this clonotype was seen many times. The chain couples TRBV7-9 to TRBJ2-3; the D call may be TRBD1 or TRBD2 (5 bases each). V gave up 5 bases and J gave up 4 bases, with 34 bases separating them. In germline, CDR1 is SEHNR, CDR2 FQNEAQ (reference sequence). The CDR3 has 21 residues. The CDR3 bases are TGTGCCAGCAGCCTTGGGGACCTTACATCTTGGCCTAAGAAAAAGGCAGATACGCAGTATTTT. Its protein product is CASSLGDLTSWPKKKADTQYF.

This clonotype was detected many times. The chain employs TRBV20-1 and TRBJ1-5; no firm D call. Deletions cut 3 bases from V and 5 bases from J, with 23 bases between. Germline lookup yields CDR1 DFQATT and CDR2 SNEGSKA (reference sequence). The CDR3 spans 17 residues. The CDR3 bases are TGCAGTGCTAGCCCAGCGATTCCCGTACGCCCCGATCAGCCCCAGCATTTT. This codes for CSASPAIPVRPDQPQHF.

This clonotype was seen at least ten times. This chain links TRBV9 with TRBJ2-5; D is tentatively TRBD1 or TRBD2 (6 bases each). The germline V and J ends were trimmed by 2 bases and 1 base, with 15 bases remaining between them. This CDR3 region has 16 residues. The germline V gene has CDR1 SGDLS and CDR2 YYNGEE. CDR3 protein: CASSVEEGGLQETQYF. The CDR3 DNA sequence: TGTGCCAGCAGCGTGGAAGAAGGGGGGCTCCAAGAGACCCAGTACTTC.

This clonotype was recorded many times. V usage is TRBV6-1 and J usage is TRBJ1-2; D call uncertain. Per germline, CDR1 MNHNS and CDR2 SASEGT. CDR3 size: 13 residues. Trimming cost V 2 bases and J 1 base, with 5 bases left between them. The CDR3 DNA follows: TGTGCCAGCAGTGAATGGGATAACTATGGCTACACCTTC. Translation: CASSEWDNYGYTF.

This clonotype appeared many times. The V gene is TRBV18, the J gene TRBJ2-1; 9 bases are shared with TRBD2. J lost 10 bases, V lost 3 bases, and 10 bases had no gene match. The CDR3 contains 15 residues. Germline V gene data show CDR1 as KGHSH and CDR2 as LQKENI. CDR3 sequence: CASSPGVAGVGEQFF. The DNA for the CDR3 is TGTGCCAGCTCACCCGGAGTAGCGGGAGTTGGGGAGCAGTTCTTC.

The table lists this clonotype with many counts. This chain joins TRBV7-9 and TRBJ1-4, with D perhaps TRBD1 (6 bases). CDR1 SEHNR and CDR2 FQNEAQ come from the germline V gene (reference sequence). Deletions cut 5 bases from V and 2 bases from J, with 12 bases between. The CDR3 consists of 15 residues. The chain's CDR3 is CASSKDGGTNEKLFF. CDR3 nucleotides: TGTGCCAGCAGCAAGGACGGGGGCACTAATGAAAAACTGTTTTTT.

This clonotype was detected ten times or more. The chain recombines TRBV28 with TRBJ2-7; D gene ambiguous. The V gene lost 2 bases and the J gene lost 4 bases, with 6 bases spanning the gap. The germline V gene has CDR1 MDHEN and CDR2 SYDVKM. The CDR3 contains 12 residues. This CDR3 is CASSLQGYEQYF. CDR3 bases: TGTGCCAGCAGTTTACAAGGGTACGAGCAGTACTTC. Combining the CDR3 with reference TRBV28 and TRBJ2-7 gives the whole variable domain DVKVTQSSRYLVKRTGEKVFLECVQDMDHENMFWYRQDPGLGLRLIYFSYDVKMKEKGDIPEGYSVSREKKERFSLILESASTNQTSMYLCASSLQGYEQYFGPGTRLTVT.

This clonotype showed up many times. The gene calls are TRBV6-5 and TRBJ2-7, with D unresolved. The germline gives CDR1 MNHEY, CDR2 SVGAGI. V lost 2 bases, J lost 6 bases, and 14 bases lay in between. This CDR3 contains 14 residues. The CDR3 coding sequence is TGTGCCAGCAGTTACGGCAAAGGGATTGGCGAGCAGTACTTC. It codes for CASSYGKGIGEQYF.

In this sample, this clonotype turned up many times. The gene calls are TRBV20-1 and TRBJ2-1, with D maybe TRBD2 (6 bases). The germline gives CDR1 DFQATT, CDR2 SNEGSKA (reference sequence). V was pared by 6 bases and J by 10 bases, with 22 bases between. The CDR3 is 14 amino acids. This chain's CDR3 is CSAKAPVQREEQFF. The CDR3 DNA sequence: TGCAGTGCGAAAGCCCCGGTTCAACGGGAGGAGCAGTTCTTC.

This clonotype was observed many times. The J gene is TRBJ2-3, the V gene TRBV7-2; 8 positions agree with TRBD2. V dropped 4 bases and J dropped 4; count of bases not matched to a gene: 7. This CDR3 is built from 15 residues. CDR1 and CDR2 (germline): SGHTA, FQGNSA. The CDR3 DNA is TGTGCCAGCAGCTCCTCAACTAGCGGCTCAGATACGCAGTATTTT. The encoded protein is CASSSSTSGSDTQYF.

This clonotype was seen only a few times. The junction shows a germline mismatch at one end, possibly a read error. This chain uses TRBV7-7 with TRBJ1-1; no definite D call. In germline, CDR1 is SSHAT, CDR2 FNYEAQ (reference sequence). The CDR3 contains 13 residues. CDR3 nucleotide sequence: TGTGCTAGCAGCTTAACAGTAGAAACTGAAGCTTTCTTT. Amino acids: CASSLTVETEAFF.

This clonotype has at least ten counts. The genes are TRBV28 and TRBJ1-4; 7 nucleotides agree with TRBD1. The CDR3 loop spans 14 amino acids. Germline CDR1 reads MDHEN; CDR2 reads SYDVKM. Trimming cost V 6 bases and J 5 bases; bases outside gene matches: 6. CDR3 residues: CASRATGPNEKLFF. CDR3 sequence (DNA): TGTGCCAGCAGGGCGACAGGGCCGAATGAAAAACTGTTTTTT.

This clonotype occurred many times. This sequence joins TRBV3-1 and TRBJ2-3, with 12 bases identical to TRBD2. The germline CDR1 and CDR2 sequences are LGHDT and YNNKEL (reference sequence). The V gene end was trimmed by 5 bases and the J gene end by 0 bases; junction bases not matched to a gene: 12. The CDR3 has 19 residues. Here the CDR3 DNA reads TGTGCCAGCAGCACAAGACTAGCGGGGGCACGAGAAAGCACAGATACGCAGTATTTT. Residues: CASSTRLAGARESTDTQYF.

This clonotype was counted many times. The rearrangement uses TRBV5-1 and TRBJ2-5; D ambiguous. Germline CDR1 is SGHRS and CDR2 is YFSETQ. There are 11 residues in the CDR3. V gave up 3 bases and J gave up 2 bases, with 2 bases separating them. The CDR3 loop is CASSYQETQYF. The DNA for the CDR3 is TGCGCCAGCAGCTATCAAGAGACCCAGTACTTC.